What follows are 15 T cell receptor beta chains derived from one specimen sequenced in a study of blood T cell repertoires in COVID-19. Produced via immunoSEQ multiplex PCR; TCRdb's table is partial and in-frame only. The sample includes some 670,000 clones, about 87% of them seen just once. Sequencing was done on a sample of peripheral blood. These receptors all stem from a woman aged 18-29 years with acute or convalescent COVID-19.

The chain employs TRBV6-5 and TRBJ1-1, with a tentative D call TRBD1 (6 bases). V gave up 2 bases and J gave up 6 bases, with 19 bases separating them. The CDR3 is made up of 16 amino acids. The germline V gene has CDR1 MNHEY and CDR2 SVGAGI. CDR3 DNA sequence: TGTGCCAGCAGTTACGCACGTACCTCAGGGGCTGCTGAAGCTTTCTTT. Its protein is CASSYARTSGAAEAFF.

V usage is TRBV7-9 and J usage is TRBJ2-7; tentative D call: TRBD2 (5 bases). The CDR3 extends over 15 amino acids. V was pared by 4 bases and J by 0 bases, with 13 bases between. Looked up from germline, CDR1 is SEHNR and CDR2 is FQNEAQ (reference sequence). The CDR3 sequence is CASSSPRGNSYEQYF. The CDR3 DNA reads TGTGCCAGCAGCTCCCCACGGGGTAACTCCTACGAGCAGTACTTC.

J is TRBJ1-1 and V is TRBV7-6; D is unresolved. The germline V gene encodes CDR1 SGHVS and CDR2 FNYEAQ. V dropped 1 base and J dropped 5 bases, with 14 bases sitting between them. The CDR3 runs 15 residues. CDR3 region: CASSLVDQAWTEAFF. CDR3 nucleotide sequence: TGTGCCAGCAGCTTAGTGGATCAAGCGTGGACTGAAGCTTTCTTT.

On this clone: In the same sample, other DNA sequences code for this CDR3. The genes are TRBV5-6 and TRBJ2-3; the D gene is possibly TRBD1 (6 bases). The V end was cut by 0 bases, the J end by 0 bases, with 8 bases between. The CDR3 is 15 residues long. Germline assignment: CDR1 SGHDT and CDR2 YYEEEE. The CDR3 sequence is CASSLGQGSTDTQYF. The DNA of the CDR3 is TGTGCCAGCAGCTTGGGGCAGGGGAGCACAGATACGCAGTATTTT.

As DNA, the CDR3 is TGCGCCAGCAGTCAATCTATAGCAGGGCCTTACTCTGGAAACACCATATATTTT. Residues: CASSQSIAGPYSGNTIYF. V gene TRBV23-1 combines with J gene TRBJ1-3, with D tentatively TRBD1 (5 bases). TRBV23-1 is an open reading frame whose function is uncertain. The ends were cut back, 0 bases at V and 0 bases at J, with 15 bases in the middle. This CDR3 has 18 amino acids.

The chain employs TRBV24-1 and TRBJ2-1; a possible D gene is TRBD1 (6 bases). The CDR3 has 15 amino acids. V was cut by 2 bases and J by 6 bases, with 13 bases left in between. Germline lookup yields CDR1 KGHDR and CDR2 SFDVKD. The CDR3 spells CATSDYPARGNEQFF. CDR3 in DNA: TGTGCCACCAGTGATTATCCCGCCAGGGGCAATGAGCAGTTCTTC.

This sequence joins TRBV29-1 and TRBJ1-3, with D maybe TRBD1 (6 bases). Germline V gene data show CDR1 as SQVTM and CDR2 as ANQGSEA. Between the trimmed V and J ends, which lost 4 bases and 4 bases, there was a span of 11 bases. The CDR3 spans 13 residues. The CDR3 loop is CSVGQELGNTIYF. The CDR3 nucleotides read TGCAGCGTTGGACAGGAGCTGGGAAACACCATATATTTT.

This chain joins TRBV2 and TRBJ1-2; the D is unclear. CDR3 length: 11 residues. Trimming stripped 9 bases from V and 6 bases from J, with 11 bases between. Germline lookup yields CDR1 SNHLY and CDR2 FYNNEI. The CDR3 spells CASRVADGYTF. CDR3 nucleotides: TGTGCCAGTCGGGTCGCCGATGGCTACACCTTC.

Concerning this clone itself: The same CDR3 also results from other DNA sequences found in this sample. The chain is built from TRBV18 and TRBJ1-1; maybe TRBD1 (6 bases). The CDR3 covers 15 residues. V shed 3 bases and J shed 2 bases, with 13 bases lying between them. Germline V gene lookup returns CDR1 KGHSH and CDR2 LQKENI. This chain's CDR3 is CASSPQGRGNTEAFF. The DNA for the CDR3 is TGTGCCAGCTCACCCCAAGGCAGGGGTAACACTGAAGCTTTCTTT.

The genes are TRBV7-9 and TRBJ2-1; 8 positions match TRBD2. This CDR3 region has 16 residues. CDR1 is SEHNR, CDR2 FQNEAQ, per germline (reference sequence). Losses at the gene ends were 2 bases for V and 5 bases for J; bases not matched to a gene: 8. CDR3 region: CASSLRRGGSDNEQFF. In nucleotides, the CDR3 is TGTGCCAGCAGCTTACGTCGGGGGGGCTCTGACAATGAGCAGTTCTTC.

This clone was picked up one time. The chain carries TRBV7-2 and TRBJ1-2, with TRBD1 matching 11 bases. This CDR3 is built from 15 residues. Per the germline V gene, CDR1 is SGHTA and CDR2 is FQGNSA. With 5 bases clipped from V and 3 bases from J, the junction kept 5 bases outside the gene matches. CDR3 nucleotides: TGTGCCAGCAGCCCAGGGACAGGGGGGGACTATGGCTACACCTTC. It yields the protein CASSPGTGGDYGYTF.

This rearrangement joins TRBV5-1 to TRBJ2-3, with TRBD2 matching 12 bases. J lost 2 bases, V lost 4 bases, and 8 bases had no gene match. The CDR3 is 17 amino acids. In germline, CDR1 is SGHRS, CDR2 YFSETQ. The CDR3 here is CASSSRTSGDLTDTQYF. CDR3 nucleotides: TGCGCCAGCAGCAGCCGGACTAGCGGGGACCTCACAGATACGCAGTATTTT.

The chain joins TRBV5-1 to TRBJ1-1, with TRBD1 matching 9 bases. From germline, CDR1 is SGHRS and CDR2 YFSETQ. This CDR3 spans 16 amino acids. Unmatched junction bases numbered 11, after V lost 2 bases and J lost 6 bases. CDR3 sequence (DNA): TGCGCCAGCAGCTTCGGCCTCGGGACAGGGAGGGCTGAAGCTTTCTTT. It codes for CASSFGLGTGRAEAFF.

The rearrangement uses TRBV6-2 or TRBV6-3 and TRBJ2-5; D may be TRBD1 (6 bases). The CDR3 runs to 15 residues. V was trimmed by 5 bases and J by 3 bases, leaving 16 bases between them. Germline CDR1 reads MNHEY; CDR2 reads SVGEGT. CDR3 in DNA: TGTGCCAGCAGTACCCACCGGGACATTGAAGAGACCCAGTACTTC. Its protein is CASSTHRDIEETQYF.

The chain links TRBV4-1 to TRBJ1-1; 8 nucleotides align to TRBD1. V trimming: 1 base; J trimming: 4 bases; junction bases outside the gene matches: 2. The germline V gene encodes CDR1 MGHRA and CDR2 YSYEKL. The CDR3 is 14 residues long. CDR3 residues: CASSQGTGSTEAFF. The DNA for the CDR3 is TGCGCCAGCAGCCAAGGGACAGGGAGCACTGAAGCTTTCTTT.